The clone carrying this T cell receptor beta chain was detected only a few times. Antigen unknown. The length of the CDR3 is 14 residues. Trimming pared 3 bases from V and 3 bases from J, leaving 12 bases between. The germline gives CDR1 ENHRY, CDR2 SYGVKD. TCRdb ran MiXCR on the RT-PCR reads and lists one entry per CDR3 protein. The table lists more than 700,000 distinct CDR3 sequences, about 20% of them singletons. These data are taken from a study of response to subunit inactivated influenza vaccine. Study outcomes and limitations: That few new T cells are recruited by each seasonal influenza vaccination was the authors' suggestion.

Sequenced material: PBMCs from blood, taken approximately 5 days after vaccination. J is TRBJ2-7 and V is TRBV10-3; weak D call: TRBD2 (5 bases). The clonotype was recovered from a man aged 50 to 59 who received an inactivated influenza vaccine. The CDR3 coding sequence is TGTGCCATCAGTGAATCGGGGATCAACTACGAGCAGTACTTC. Amino acids: CAISESGINYEQYF.